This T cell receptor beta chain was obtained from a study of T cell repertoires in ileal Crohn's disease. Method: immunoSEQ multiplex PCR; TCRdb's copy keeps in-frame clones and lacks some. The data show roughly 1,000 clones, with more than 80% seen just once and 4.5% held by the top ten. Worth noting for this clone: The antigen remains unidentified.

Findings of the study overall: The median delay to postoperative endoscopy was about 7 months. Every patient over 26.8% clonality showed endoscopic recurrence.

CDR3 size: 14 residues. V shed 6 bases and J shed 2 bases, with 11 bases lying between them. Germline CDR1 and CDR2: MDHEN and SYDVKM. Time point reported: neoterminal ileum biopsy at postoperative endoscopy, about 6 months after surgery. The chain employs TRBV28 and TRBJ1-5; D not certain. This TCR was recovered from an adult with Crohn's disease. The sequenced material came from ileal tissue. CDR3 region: CASSPTDGNQPQHF. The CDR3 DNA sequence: TGTGCCAGCAGCCCTACAGATGGCAATCAGCCCCAGCATTTT.